Presented here are 15 T cell receptor beta chains from one specimen sequenced in a study of CD8+ T cells in alopecia areata. Indicated treatment: oral pan-JAK inhibitor, 5-10 mg twice daily. Investigators isolated RNA and reverse transcribed it into cDNA to act as the sequencing template. Data came from immunoSEQ multiplex PCR; TCRdb stores just in-frame clones and leaves some out. The profile shows around 150,000 clones, around three fifths of them singletons. The sample here was CD4+ T cells sorted from blood, taken at week 4, from a patient treated with tofacitinib. The receptors were sampled from a human donor with alopecia areata.

The rearrangement uses TRBV25-1 and TRBJ1-2, with D hard to call. The CDR3 loop spans 13 amino acids. Trimming cost V 3 bases and J 1 base, with 6 bases left between them. CDR1 and CDR2 (germline): MGHDK, SYGVNS. CDR3 in DNA: TGTGCCAGCAGTGAGACAATTAACTATGGCTACACCTTC. Its translation is CASSETINYGYTF.

The chain joins TRBV19 to TRBJ2-1; D remains unclear. The V end lost 5 bases, the J end lost 1 base, and 12 bases lay between the germline ends. The CDR3 totals 15 residues. CDR1 and CDR2 from the germline V gene are LNHDA and SQIVND (reference sequence). The CDR3 DNA sequence: TGTGCCAGTAGTGGCTGGGGTGAATCCTACAATGAGCAGTTCTTC. It translates to CASSGWGESYNEQFF. Complete variable domain (other parts from reference TRBV19 and TRBJ2-1): DGGITQSPKYLFRKEGQNVTLSCEQNLNHDAMYWYRQDPGQGLRLIYYSQIVNDFQKGDIAEGYSVSREKKESFPLTVTSAQKNPTAFYLCASSGWGESYNEQFFGPGTRLTVL.

V and J are TRBV18 and TRBJ2-5; tentative D call: TRBD2 (7 bases). In germline, CDR1 is KGHSH, CDR2 LQKENI. CDR3 length: 15 amino acids. V was cut by 4 bases and J by 2 bases, with 14 bases left in between. The CDR3 spells CASSLTGGRQETQYF. The DNA for the CDR3 is TGTGCCAGCTCACTCACGGGGGGCAGACAAGAGACCCAGTACTTC.

V usage is TRBV7-9 and J usage is TRBJ1-5, with TRBD1 as a possible D gene (6 bases). This CDR3 has 14 residues. Germline CDR1 SEHNR, CDR2 FQNEAQ (reference sequence). V was pared by 5 bases and J by 1 base, with 9 bases between. The CDR3 region is CASSHGQSNQPQHF. Written as DNA, the CDR3 is TGTGCCAGCAGCCACGGACAGAGCAATCAGCCCCAGCATTTT.

This clone was detected a few times. The DNA for the CDR3 is TGTGCCAGCAGTGGTAAGGGCCGGGTCGACTATGAGCAGTTCTTC. Translated: CASSGKGRVDYEQFF. The V gene is TRBV6-1, the J gene TRBJ2-1; D is unresolved. The V end lost 4 bases, the J end lost 8 bases, and 18 bases lay between the germline ends. Germline assignment: CDR1 MNHNS and CDR2 SASEGT. The CDR3 length is 15 residues.

The V and J genes are TRBV7-2 and TRBJ1-5, with 9 nucleotides matching TRBD1. Germline CDR1 and CDR2: SGHTA and FQGNSA. The CDR3 loop spans 15 amino acids. Trimming at V came to 1 base and at J to 5 bases, leaving 3 bases not matched to a gene. As DNA, the CDR3 is TGTGCCAGCAGCTTAGGGACAGGGGTTCATCAGCCCCAGCATTTT. Amino acids: CASSLGTGVHQPQHF.

This clone appeared once. This chain connects TRBV29-1 to TRBJ2-7; no firm D call. CDR3 size: 12 residues. Per germline, CDR1 SQVTM and CDR2 ANQGSEA. Trimming removed 5 bases from V and 0 bases from J, with 8 bases in between. CDR3 region: CSVKGNSYEQYF. In DNA, the CDR3 is TGCAGCGTTAAGGGCAACTCCTACGAGCAGTACTTC.

The chain has TRBV5-6 and TRBJ2-3; the D gene could be TRBD1 or TRBD2 (6 bases each). The CDR3 covers 14 residues. Germline-derived CDR1 and CDR2 are SGHDT and YYEEEE. Trimming left V 7 bases short and J 5 bases short, with 17 bases between. The DNA of the CDR3 is TGTGCCAGCTGGCCGGGGGCGTTAGAAGATACGCAGTATTTT. Translating it yields CASWPGALEDTQYF. The full variable domain, completed using reference TRBV5-6 and TRBJ2-3, is DAGVTQSPTHLIKTRGQQVTLRCSPKSGHDTVSWYQQALGQGPQFIFQYYEEEERQRGNFPDRFSGHQFPNYSSELNVNALLLGDSALYLCASWPGALEDTQYFGPGTRLTVL.

The V gene is TRBV29-1, the J gene TRBJ1-1; 7 bases are shared with TRBD1. Per the germline V gene, CDR1 is SQVTM and CDR2 is ANQGSEA. Unmatched junction bases numbered 5, after V lost 6 bases and J lost 1 base. This CDR3 comprises 13 residues. This CDR3 is CSVFDRANTEAFF. The CDR3 nucleotides are TGCAGCGTCTTCGACAGGGCGAACACTGAAGCTTTCTTT.

As DNA, the CDR3 is TGTGCCAGCAGCGCGGGACAGACCTACAATGAGCAGTTCTTC. Translated, it gives CASSAGQTYNEQFF. The J gene is TRBJ2-1, the V gene TRBV9; 7 bases fit TRBD1. The trim removed 3 bases at V and 2 bases at J, leaving 2 bases unmatched. The CDR3 has 14 residues. Germline values: CDR1 SGDLS, CDR2 YYNGEE.

This chain uses TRBV7-9 with TRBJ1-5, with no clear D. The CDR3 length is 15 residues. CDR1 is SEHNR and CDR2 is FQNEAQ in the germline V gene (reference sequence). The ends were cut back, 3 bases at V and 3 bases at J, with 12 bases in the middle. The CDR3 reads CASSFVRGYNQPQHF. The DNA of the CDR3 is TGTGCCAGCAGCTTTGTACGGGGATACAATCAGCCCCAGCATTTT.

This clone was seen a handful of times. J is TRBJ2-7 and V is TRBV29-1; unclear D gene. V was pared by 4 bases and J by 6 bases, with 16 bases between. The germline V gene has CDR1 SQVTM and CDR2 ANQGSEA. The CDR3 totals 13 residues. The CDR3 DNA reads as TGCAGCGTTGGCCAGCTCGGCGGATTCGAGCAGTACTTC. Protein sequence: CSVGQLGGFEQYF.

The chain is built from TRBV6-5 and TRBJ2-2; possibly TRBD2 for D (5 bases). This CDR3 contains 14 residues. Trimming removed 0 bases from V and 7 bases from J, with 9 bases in between. Germline assignment: CDR1 MNHEY and CDR2 SVGAGI. This CDR3 reads CASSYSRVGGELFF. CDR3 DNA: TGTGCCAGCAGTTACTCGAGGGTTGGCGGGGAGCTGTTTTTT.

In its sample, this clone was seen once. J is TRBJ2-3 and V is TRBV29-1; D may match TRBD1 or TRBD2 (5 bases each). Trimming shortened V by 5 bases and J by 0 bases, and 12 bases separated the two germline ends. Looked up from germline, CDR1 is SQVTM and CDR2 is ANQGSEA. The length of the CDR3 is 14 residues. CDR3: CSVTRDRSTDTQYF. Here the CDR3 DNA reads TGCAGCGTTACCCGGGACCGAAGCACAGATACGCAGTATTTT.

This chain links TRBV5-1 with TRBJ2-3; a weak D match, TRBD2 (5 bases). The germline V gene encodes CDR1 SGHRS and CDR2 YFSETQ. Trimming cost V 1 base and J 5 bases, with 11 bases left between them. The CDR3 spans 14 residues. The CDR3 bases are TGCGCCAGCAGCTTGTTTGAAGAGGGAGATACGCAGTATTTT. This codes for CASSLFEEGDTQYF.